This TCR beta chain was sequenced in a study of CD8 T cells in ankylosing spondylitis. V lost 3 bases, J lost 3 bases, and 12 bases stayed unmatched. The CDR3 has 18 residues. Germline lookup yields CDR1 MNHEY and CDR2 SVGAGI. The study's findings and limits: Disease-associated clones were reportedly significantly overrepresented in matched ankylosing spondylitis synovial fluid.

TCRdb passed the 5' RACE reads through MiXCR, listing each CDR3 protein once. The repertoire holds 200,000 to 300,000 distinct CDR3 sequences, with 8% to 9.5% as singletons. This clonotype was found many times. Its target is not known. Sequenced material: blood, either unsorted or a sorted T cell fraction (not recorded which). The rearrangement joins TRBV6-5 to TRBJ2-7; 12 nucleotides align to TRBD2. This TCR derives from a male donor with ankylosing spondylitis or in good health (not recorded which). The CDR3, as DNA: TGTGCCAGCAGTTATTCTAGGACTAGCGGGGACATAGGCTACGAGCAGTACTTC. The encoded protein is CASSYSRTSGDIGYEQYF.